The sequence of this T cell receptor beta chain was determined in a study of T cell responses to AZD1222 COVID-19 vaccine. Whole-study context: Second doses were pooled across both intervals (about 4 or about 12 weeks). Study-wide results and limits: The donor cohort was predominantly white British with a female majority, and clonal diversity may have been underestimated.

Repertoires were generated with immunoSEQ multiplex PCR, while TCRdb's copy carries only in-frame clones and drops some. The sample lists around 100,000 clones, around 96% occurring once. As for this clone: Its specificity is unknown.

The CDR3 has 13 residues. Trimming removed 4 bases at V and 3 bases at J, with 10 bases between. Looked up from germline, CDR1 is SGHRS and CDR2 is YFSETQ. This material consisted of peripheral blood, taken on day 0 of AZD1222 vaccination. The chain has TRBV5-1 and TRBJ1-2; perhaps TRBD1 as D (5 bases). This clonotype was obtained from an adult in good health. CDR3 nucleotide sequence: TGCGCCAGCAGCCTAGACAGTTACTATGGCTACACCTTC. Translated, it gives CASSLDSYYGYTF.